This TCR beta chain was found in a study of cytomegalovirus exposure and HLA in healthy donors (dated by TCRdb to between 2016 and 2019). In the study overall: According to an earlier analysis of several hundred of the donors, 150 million to 200 million T cells yielded 90 million to 140 million unique TCR beta sequences and approximately 300 Gb of sequence data. An early release that covered more than 550 HLA-typed donors contained around 330 gigabases of sequencing data and 70 million to 100 million unique TCR sequences. The genetic ancestry cluster associated with self-reported Caucasian donors included roughly 84% of the 398 genotyped donors. The study aimed to test whether cataloging public T cell receptors could reveal signatures of past pathogen exposure. The study used immunosequencing to profile the T cell repertoires of more than 650 subjects and linked those repertoires to cytomegalovirus serostatus. In addition to the first cohort of 650 to 800 subjects, a separate validation cohort of approximately 130 different subjects was used. To predict cytomegalovirus infection status, the study brought together high-throughput TCR immunosequencing, statistical association of individual TCRs with disease status, and machine learning. To study patterns of TCR occurrence, a later analysis re-analyzed previously published TCR beta repertoires from several hundred donors and added high-resolution HLA genotyping. In the later analysis, no new phenotypic data were used to find candidate immune exposures; instead, reliance was placed on TCR beta sequences and their occurrence across donors. In an earlier analysis of roughly 600 of the donors, high-throughput TCR beta sequencing was used to judge whether each TCR beta V gene segment behaved as functional or pseudogenic. Alongside the repertoire data, information on donor age, sex, ethnicity and CMV serostatus was compiled. A later genetic analysis took genome-wide SNP genotypes for about three fifths of the roughly 670 donors and used that subset as a discovery cohort. Every repertoire in the discovery cohort had been generated on one and the same sequencing platform. Both class I and class II loci were covered by HLA typing, at four-digit resolution. The number of donors typed differed by locus, with about 629-640 for A, B, C, DRB1 and DQB1, roughly 520 for DQA1, 606 for DPA1, and some 440 for DPB1. Because of strong linkage in the cohort, five DR-DQ haplotypes were treated as single units for association and clustering. Across 398 genotyped donors of the cohort, an average of roughly 230,000 unique TCR beta nucleotide sequences per donor were sequenced, and roughly 18% of those sequences were non-productive.

The library came from the immunoSEQ multiplex PCR assay. For the multiplex PCR, a mixture combining 60 forward primers for TCR Vbeta segments and 13 reverse primers for TCR Jbeta segments was used. The CDR3 region of rearranged TCR beta genes was amplified from genomic DNA with a multiplex PCR assay. The amplified TCR beta libraries were sequenced on the Illumina HiSeq System as 87-base-pair reads. As for the authors' bioinformatics: In a later analysis, some 80 million unique TCR beta chains were counted across the 650 to 750 repertoires, and about 10 million of these chains were shared by at least two donors. Raw reads were error-corrected and collapsed into unique sequences by a nearest-neighbor algorithm in which closely related sequences were merged to remove PCR and sequencing errors. To assign V, D and J gene segments, CDR3 sequences were aligned to IMGT reference sequences. For a sequence to be retained, at least a six-nucleotide match to both a V gene segment and a J gene segment was required. Rearrangements were classified as productive when the CDR3 lacked stop codons and remained in frame with V and J, and all other rearrangements were classified as non-productive. Following IMGT convention, CDR3 was defined as the stretch from the second conserved V-encoded cysteine up to the conserved J-encoded phenylalanine. The earlier analysis of fewer than 700 of the donors excluded sequences that lacked an unambiguous match to a single V gene segment. An earlier analysis of 587 of the donors classified V segments as functional when productive rearrangements were above 56.7% and as segregating when the standard deviation between donors was above 5%. To diagnose cytomegalovirus status from the catalog of TCR beta chain sequences, a statistical classification framework was built. In a later analysis, V and J genes were assigned by comparing TCR nucleotide sequences against IMGT/GENE-DB human TR gene sequences. A later analysis assigned CDR3 sequences and most-parsimonious VDJ recombination scenarios with the TCRdist pipeline. In a later analysis, each TCR beta chain was defined by its CDR3 amino acid sequence together with its V-gene family, and reads lacking a unique V-gene family were excluded. As a way to deal with suspected cross-contamination and a sequencing artifact, a later analysis dropped 450 to 700 nucleotide sequences that were highly shared and had low generation probability. In a later analysis, a clonal expansion index was calculated for each public chain from normalized within-repertoire ranks of inferred template counts. Generation probabilities in a later analysis came from a VDJ recombination model fitted to out-of-frame rearrangements, and those results were checked against IGoR. In a later analysis, TCR-TCR, TCR-HLA and TCR-CMV co-occurrence was scored with hypergeometric tests, and a repertoire-size bias correction was applied to TCR pairs. A later analysis estimated false discovery rates by permuting HLA or CMV assignments 20 times. In a later analysis, co-occurring TCRs were grouped with DBSCAN, and TCRdist sequence similarity was added when clustering was performed within HLA-allele-positive subsets. Repertoires with fewer than 30,000 or more than 120,000 public chains were left out of co-occurrence clustering, as were five repertoires with anomalous nucleotide sharing. Here the immuneACCESS table is served through TCRdb, limited to in-frame sequences with V and J called. Missing clones are a known gap in these copies; in checked studies unresolved V genes cover under half, and the rest lacks a known reason. That table is the source of V, J and clone size, and D and trimming were worked out from the DNA. The sample's records list roughly 78,000 clones. The ten largest clones add up to less than 6% of the sample.

Germline trimming amounts to 5 bases on V and 1 base on J, with 11 as the count of junction bases outside the gene matches. Reading the germline V gene gives CDR1 SGHAT and CDR2 FQNNGV. Inclusive of the bounding cysteine and phenylalanine, the CDR3 is 18 residues long. Only the CDR3 DNA is retained, 54 bases long and in frame from the first base. Of note for this clone: It has no known antigen specificity.

Study-wide conclusions, independent of this receptor: A cluster of highly shared sequence variants was judged likely to represent a technical artifact of the sequencing pipeline. A later analysis found that most CMV-associated TCR beta chains appeared HLA-restricted, with HLA associations seemingly driven largely by CMV exposure. HLA typing was unavailable for some donors at each locus, so association tests used only the typed subset. CMV serostatus was the only immune exposure information available for the cohort. A further reported finding was that TCR beta sequences accurately predicted the HLA-A and HLA-B alleles for most subjects in the first cohort. In vitro tests confirmed that three of the cytomegalovirus-associated TCR beta chains recognize cytomegalovirus antigens. The authors suggested that the approach could potentially be extended to other disease states and immunological phenotypes. Linkage disequilibrium might explain the correlated functional status among segregating V segments, but an unknown experimental factor could not be excluded. The 87-base-pair reads could not distinguish some IMGT-functional V segments, including TRBV6-2 and TRBV6-3, so those segments were excluded. Broadly in line with IMGT annotations, most TCR beta V segments showed up in productive rearrangements about 90% or about 30% of the time in an earlier analysis of under 700 of the donors. Across donors, most TCR sequences were observed very rarely, whereas some public TCRs were present in many individuals. In this cohort, only TCR beta chains were sequenced, and detectable features were limited by the absence of alpha or paired-chain data. A later analysis found that HLA-associated TCR beta chains were more clonally expanded and had lower generation probabilities than equally common non-associated chains. In a later genetic analysis, a missense DCLRE1C variant was associated with V-gene and J-gene trimming of TCR beta chains, and the association was replicated in an independent cohort. The presence/absence analyses assumed that sequencing depth was roughly uniform across donors, and that assumption may not be true. The classifier was reported to diagnose cytomegalovirus status with high specificity and sensitivity in both the original cohort and the validation cohort. Compared with the approximately 710-donor mean, donors in an Asian-associated ancestry cluster had fewer N-insertions in productive TCRs, according to a later genetic analysis. The study gave a list of more than 150 TCR beta chains associated with cytomegalovirus. Approximately 18 rarely observed V segments, including chromosome 9 orphons, were excluded from the earlier analysis of a few hundred of the donors because counts were too low. A later analysis associated about 16,000 TCR beta sequences with specific HLA alleles at a false discovery rate of 0.05. A later analysis found that TCR association rates varied across HLA loci, with DRB1 alleles showing the most associated TCRs and HLA-C alleles the fewest. Strong co-occurrence of HLA alleles, especially DR and DQ, made assigning TCR associations to individual alleles difficult. Several of the top co-occurrence clusters appeared to be linked to parvovirus B19, influenza, CMV and Epstein-Barr virus, according to a later analysis.

The cohort comprised 550 to 700 healthy bone marrow donors. Cohort members were all nominally healthy when sampled, although unrecorded immune exposures were likely present. The donor tested CMV seronegative, placing the donor among the 350 or so seronegative members of the cohort. A peripheral blood sample was collected from each donor, and TCR beta sequencing was performed on peripheral blood mononuclear cells. Genomic DNA was extracted from the blood cell samples with the Qiagen DNeasy Blood Extraction Kit. Sequenced sample: PBMCs. This clonotype originated in a man aged 35-49 years in good health and CMV-seronegative. Recombination linked TRBV11-2 to TRBJ2-3; 11 middle bases align to TRBD2. The nucleotides are TGTGCCAGCAGCCGAACTCCTAGCGGGGGGACTTGCACAGATACGCAGTATTTT. It specifies CASSRTPSGGTCTDTQYF.